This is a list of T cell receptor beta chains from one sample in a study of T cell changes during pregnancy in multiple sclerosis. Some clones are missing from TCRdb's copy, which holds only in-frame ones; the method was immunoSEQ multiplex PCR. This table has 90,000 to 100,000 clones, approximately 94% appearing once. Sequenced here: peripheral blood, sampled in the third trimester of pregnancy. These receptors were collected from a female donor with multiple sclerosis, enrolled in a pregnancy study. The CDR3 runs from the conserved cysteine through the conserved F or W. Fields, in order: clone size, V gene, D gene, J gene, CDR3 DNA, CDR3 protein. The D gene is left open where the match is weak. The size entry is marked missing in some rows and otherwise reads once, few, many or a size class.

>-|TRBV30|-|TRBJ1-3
TGTGCCTGGAAACTTGACAGTTATAGCGGAAACACCATATATTTT
CAWKLDSYSGNTIYF
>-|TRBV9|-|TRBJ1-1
TGTGCCAGCAGCGTAGGGGGCGTGGGCACTGAAGCTTTCTTT
CASSVGGVGTEAFF
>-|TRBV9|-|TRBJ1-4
TGTGCCAGCAGCGGAGAAGGGGCTGCGCCCGGGGAAAAACTGTTTTTT
CASSGEGAAPGEKLFF
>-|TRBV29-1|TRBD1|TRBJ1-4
TGCAGCGTCCGAGGGGGCGCAAGGTTTAATGAAAAACTGTTTTTT
CSVRGGARFNEKLFF
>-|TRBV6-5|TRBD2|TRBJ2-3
TGTGCCAGCAGTTATGAGCGGGAGACAGATACGCAGTATTTT
CASSYERETDTQYF
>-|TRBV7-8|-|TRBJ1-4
TGTGCCAGCAGGCCCCATTGGACAGCTGCAACTAATGAAAAACTGTTTTTT
CASRPHWTAATNEKLFF
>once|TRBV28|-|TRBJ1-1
TGTGCCAGCGGACCGGGGTCCATGAACACTGAAGCTTTCTTT
CASGPGSMNTEAFF
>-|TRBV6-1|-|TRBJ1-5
TGTGCCAGCAGCGACCGGGATAGCAATCAGCCCCAGCATTTT
CASSDRDSNQPQHF
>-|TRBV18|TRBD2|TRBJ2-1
TGTGCCAGCTCAGGCCTAGCGGGAGTGGGCAATGAGCAGTTCTTC
CASSGLAGVGNEQFF
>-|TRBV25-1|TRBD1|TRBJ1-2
TGTGCCAGCAGCAAAGCAGGACAGGGATATGGCTACACCTTC
CASSKAGQGYGYTF
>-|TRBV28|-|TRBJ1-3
TGTGCCAGCAGTTTAAATGACGCGGGGGACACCATATATTTT
CASSLNDAGDTIYF
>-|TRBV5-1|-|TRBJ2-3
TGCGCCAGCAGCTTGAGAAGCAGCACAGATACGCAGTATTTT
CASSLRSSTDTQYF
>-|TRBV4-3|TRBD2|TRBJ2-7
TGCGCCAGCAGCCGAACTAGCGGTTCCTACGAGCAGTACTTC
CASSRTSGSYEQYF
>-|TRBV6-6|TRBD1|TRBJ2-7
TGTGCCAGCACCACGGGGGACAGGGCCCGCTACGAGCAGTACTTC
CASTTGDRARYEQYF
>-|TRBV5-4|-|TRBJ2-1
TGTGCCAGCAGCTTGGGAATTGGTGGGAGTCGGTCCTACAATGAGCAGTTCTTC
CASSLGIGGSRSYNEQFF
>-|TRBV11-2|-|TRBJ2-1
TGTGCCAGCAGCCTAAACCCGGGACACAGCTCCTACAATGAGCAGTTCTTC
CASSLNPGHSSYNEQFF